Each of the 14 T cell receptor beta chains below was sequenced from the same sample in a study of vaccination and CD4 T cells after COVID-19 (dated by TCRdb to the early 2020s). The library was obtained by PCR. Sequencing instrument: Illumina iSeq 100. DNA from cultured CD4+ T cells underwent TCR sequencing with the Oncomine TCR Beta short-read assay at the Johns Hopkins FTIC core. The raw public data were reprocessed by TCRdb itself: fastp quality trimming at Q25, MiXCR clonotype calling, in-frame beta chains only. Each entry merges the rows of one CDR3 protein and shows their most common DNA and genes. A total of a few thousand distinct CDR3 sequences appear in this sample, around 82% of them only once. The top ten hold approximately 20% of the sample. No cognate antigen is known for these TCRs. In the paper's terms, the treatment or condition label means: approximately 9-day PBMC culture with coronavirus spike peptide pools or control peptides (ViraFEST assay).

Input material: CD4+ T cells from blood, cultured in vitro. The source is a human donor who had recovered from COVID-19.

V gene TRBV19 combines with J gene TRBJ1-5; 7 bases agree with TRBD1. The V segment lost 9 bases and the J segment 6 bases; nucleotides outside the gene matches: 8. Germline V gene sequence: CDR1 LNHDA, CDR2 SQIVND (reference sequence). The CDR3 is 13 amino acids. The CDR3 protein is CASTGQAGQPQHF. For the CDR3, the DNA is TGTGCCAGCACAGGACAGGCGGGTCAGCCCCAGCATTTT. Combining the CDR3 with reference TRBV19 and TRBJ1-5 gives the whole variable domain DGGITQSPKYLFRKEGQNVTLSCEQNLNHDAMYWYRQDPGQGLRLIYYSQIVNDFQKGDIAEGYSVSREKKESFPLTVTSAQKNPTAFYLCASTGQAGQPQHFGDGTRLSIL.

The rearrangement links TRBV21-1 to TRBJ1-2; the table's TRBD1 call for D was not verified on the DNA. TRBV21-1 corresponds to a pseudogene. This CDR3 spans 15 amino acids. CDR3 in amino acids: CASSKGKGQSYGYTF. The CDR3 DNA reads TGTGCCAGCAGCAAAGGGAAGGGGCAGAGCTATGGCTACACCTTC.

This chain uses TRBV20-1 with TRBJ1-2, with D unclear. This CDR3 spans 16 amino acids. Germline V CDR1 and CDR2: DFQATT, SNEGSKA (reference sequence). V was shortened by 2 bases and J by 1 base, with 17 bases between the two germline ends. Here the CDR3 reads CSARNVLGRNNYGYTF. The CDR3 DNA is TGCAGTGCTAGAAATGTCCTTGGGAGAAATAACTATGGCTACACCTTC.

This clonotype was counted between two and nine times. The rearrangement uses TRBV7-6 and TRBJ2-7, with 7 bases lining up with TRBD1. The CDR3 is 14 residues long. From germline, CDR1 is SGHVS and CDR2 FNYEAQ. V dropped 6 bases and J dropped 4; count of bases not matched to a gene: 9. CDR3 residues: CASSPPTGKYEQYF. The CDR3, as DNA: TGTGCCAGCAGTCCACCGACAGGGAAATACGAGCAGTACTTC. The full variable domain, with the rest looked up from reference TRBV7-6 and TRBJ2-7, is GAGVSQSPRYKVTKRGQDVALRCDPISGHVSLYWYRQALGQGPEFLTYFNYEAQQDKSGLPNDRFSAERPEGSISTLTIQRTEQRDSAMYRCASSPPTGKYEQYFGPGTRLTVT.

In this sample, this clonotype is hyperexpanded. The rearrangement joins TRBV27 to TRBJ1-2, with 7 bases aligning to TRBD1. The CDR3 sequence is 15 residues long. Trimming took 4 bases from V and 4 from J; bases not matched to a gene: 9. Germline CDR1 reads MNHEY; CDR2 reads SMNVEV (reference sequence). The DNA for the CDR3 is TGTGCCAGCAGTTCACGACAGGGCTCTATCTATGGCTACACCTTC. Protein sequence: CASSSRQGSIYGYTF.

The chain joins TRBV20-1 to TRBJ1-2, with D hard to call. This CDR3 has 15 residues. Trimming left V 1 base short and J 8 bases short, with 20 bases between. Germline V CDR1 and CDR2: DFQATT, SNEGSKA (reference sequence). The chain's CDR3 is CSARVGPSYQAGYTF. The CDR3 DNA sequence: TGCAGTGCTAGAGTTGGGCCCTCGTACCAGGCCGGCTACACCTTC.

The rearrangement links TRBV20-1 to TRBJ2-2; D is possibly TRBD2 (6 bases). The CDR3 runs 15 residues. With 0 bases removed from V and 7 bases from J, the gap between germline ends came to 15 bases. The germline V gene encodes CDR1 DFQATT and CDR2 SNEGSKA (reference sequence). In DNA, the CDR3 is TGCAGTGCTAGAGATATCTTGGGGGGTCACGGGGAGCTGTTTTTT. It codes for CSARDILGGHGELFF.

V gene TRBV6-5 combines with J gene TRBJ2-2, with D perhaps TRBD1 or TRBD2 (5 bases each). Germline loops: CDR1 MNHEY, CDR2 SVGAGI. The CDR3 loop spans 15 amino acids. With 4 bases removed from V and 6 bases from J, the gap between germline ends came to 15 bases. The CDR3 coding sequence is TGTGCCAGCAGTTCTCGGAGAGGGGCGGCCGGGGAGCTGTTTTTT. Translated, it gives CASSSRRGAAGELFF.

This chain uses TRBV6-1 with TRBJ1-2; D gene unclear. The CDR3 sequence is 12 residues long. CDR1 is MNHNS, CDR2 SASEGT, per germline. V was trimmed by 7 bases and J by 2 bases, leaving 8 bases between them. CDR3 nucleotide sequence: TGTGCCAGCACCCTATCGAACTATGGCTACACCTTC. Amino acids: CASTLSNYGYTF.

The CDR3 DNA reads TGTGCCAGCAGTTTCAGGCAGGGAGTTAACTATGGCTACACCTTC. This sequence encodes CASSFRQGVNYGYTF. This chain joins TRBV27 and TRBJ1-2, with D maybe TRBD1 (5 bases). The CDR3 extends over 15 amino acids. Trimming took 3 bases from V and 1 from J, leaving 12 bases between them. Looked up from germline, CDR1 is MNHEY and CDR2 is SMNVEV (reference sequence).

This chain connects TRBV20-1 to TRBJ2-1; D remains unclear. CDR1 is DFQATT and CDR2 is SNEGSKA in the germline V gene (reference sequence). Between the trimmed V and J ends, which lost 3 bases and 8 bases, there was a span of 5 bases. CDR3 length equals 10 residues. The CDR3 DNA follows: TGCAGTGCTAGGCGCGATGAGCAGTTCTTC. Its translation: CSARRDEQFF.

The table lists this clonotype with a count of one. This chain joins TRBV19 and TRBJ1-5; a possible D gene is TRBD1 (6 bases). This CDR3 has 15 residues. The V end lost 6 bases, the J end lost 2 bases, and 14 bases lay between the germline ends. The V gene's germline CDR1 is LNHDA and CDR2 SQIVND (reference sequence). This CDR3 reads CASRGGGSGNQPQHF. CDR3 nucleotides: TGTGCCAGTAGAGGAGGGGGGTCAGGCAATCAGCCCCAGCATTTT.

A few counts support this clonotype. The chain combines TRBV24-1 with TRBJ1-2; D ambiguous. The CDR3 consists of 12 residues. V was clipped by 4 bases and J by 8 bases, with 10 bases between them. Germline assignment: CDR1 KGHDR and CDR2 SFDVKD. CDR3 nucleotide sequence: TGTGCCACCAGTGACCCCTTGGAGGGCTACACCTTC. It codes for CATSDPLEGYTF.

The rearrangement joins TRBV19 to TRBJ1-2; D is undetermined. Trimming pared 3 bases from V and 4 bases from J, leaving 9 bases between. The germline CDR1 and CDR2 sequences are LNHDA and SQIVND (reference sequence). The CDR3 is 13 residues long. The CDR3 sequence is CASSISSFYGYTF. CDR3 bases: TGTGCCAGTAGTATCTCCTCTTTCTATGGCTACACCTTC.